What follows describes a single TCR beta chain. Amplification used 60 Vbeta primers and 13 Jbeta primers. Sequenced by immunoSEQ multiplex PCR; TCRdb stores in-frame clones only, minus some. The sample has 220,000 or so clones, around 80% seen once. This record belongs to a study of cytomegalovirus exposure and HLA in healthy donors. The CDR3 is 16 residues long. Germline CDR1 reads SGHVS; CDR2 reads FNYEAQ. Trimming pared 3 bases from V and 0 bases from J, leaving 12 bases between. Source material: PBMCs. V gene TRBV7-6 combines with J gene TRBJ1-3; a possible D gene is TRBD1 (5 bases). The clonotype comes from a man between 45 and 60 years old in good health and CMV-seronegative. The CDR3 spells CASSFGQPGSGNTIYF. The DNA for the CDR3 is TGTGCCAGCAGCTTCGGACAACCTGGCTCTGGAAACACCATATATTTT.